The T cell receptor (beta chain) under discussion was sequenced for a study of T-cell reconstitution after alpha-beta-depleted transplantation in children. Study-wide findings and caveats: Most T-cell counts and diversity one year after the transplant came from T cells that were newly produced. As was reported, about two months after transplant, alpha-beta T cells came from several hundred expanded graft clones. Several patients had high TCRbeta diversity at day 60; it came from surviving recipient T cells and thymic progenitors.

Trimming removed 4 bases from V and 2 bases from J; junction bases left unmatched: 5. The CDR3 has 14 residues. Per the germline V gene, CDR1 is MNHEY and CDR2 is SMNVEV (reference sequence). Comment on this clonotype: The antigen remains unidentified.

Unique molecular identifiers were used to barcode this TCRbeta library. TCRdb reanalysed the PCR reads using MiXCR and keeps one entry per CDR3 protein. The sample lists 600,000 or so distinct CDR3 sequences; roughly 23% were seen once. Sequences were derived from PBMCs, mostly from graft donor cells, sampled 360 days after TCRalphabeta/CD19-depleted stem cell transplant. This chain joins TRBV27 and TRBJ2-7; 7 bases agree with TRBD1. This sequence was found in a boy under three years old who had a stem cell transplant for acute myeloid leukemia, so the T cells may come from the graft donor. The DNA for the CDR3 is TGTGCCAGCAGTTCCACCGGGACAGCCTACGAGCAGTACTTC. Translating gives CASSSTGTAYEQYF.